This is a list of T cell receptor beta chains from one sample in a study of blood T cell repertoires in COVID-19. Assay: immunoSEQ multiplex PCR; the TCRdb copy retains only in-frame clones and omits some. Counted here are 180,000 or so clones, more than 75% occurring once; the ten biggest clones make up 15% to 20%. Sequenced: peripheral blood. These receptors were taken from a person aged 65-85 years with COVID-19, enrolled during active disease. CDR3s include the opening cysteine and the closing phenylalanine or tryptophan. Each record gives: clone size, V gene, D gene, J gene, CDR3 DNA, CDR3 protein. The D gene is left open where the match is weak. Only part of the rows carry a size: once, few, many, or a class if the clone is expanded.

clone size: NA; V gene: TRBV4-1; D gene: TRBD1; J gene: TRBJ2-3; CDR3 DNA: TGCGCCAGCAGCCTATGGGACAGGGGCTCAGATACGCAGTATTTT; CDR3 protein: CASSLWDRGSDTQYF
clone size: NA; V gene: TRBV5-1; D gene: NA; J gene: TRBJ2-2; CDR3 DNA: TGCGCCAGCAGGCCCCCGGTAAGCACCGGGGAGCTGTTTTTT; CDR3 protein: CASRPPVSTGELFF
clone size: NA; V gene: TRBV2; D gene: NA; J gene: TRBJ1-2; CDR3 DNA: TGTGCCAGCAAACCTGGCCCAGGGCGAGGCTACACCTTC; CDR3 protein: CASKPGPGRGYTF
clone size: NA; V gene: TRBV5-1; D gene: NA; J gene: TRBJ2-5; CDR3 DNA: TGCGCCAGCAGCTTGGTGGGCGGGATGGGTGAGACCCAGTACTTC; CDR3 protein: CASSLVGGMGETQYF
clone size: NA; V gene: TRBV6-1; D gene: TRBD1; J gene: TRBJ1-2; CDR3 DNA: TGTGCCAGCAGTGAGAGCCGGGACAGGGCGAGCTATGGCTACACCTTC; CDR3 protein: CASSESRDRASYGYTF
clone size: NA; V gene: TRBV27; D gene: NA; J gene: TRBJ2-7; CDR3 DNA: TGTGCCAGCAGCCTACTACCGCCGGAAAGGCGGAACTACGAGCAGTACTTC; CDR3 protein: CASSLLPPERRNYEQYF
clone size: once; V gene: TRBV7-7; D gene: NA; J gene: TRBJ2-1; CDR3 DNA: TGTGCCAGCAGCTTAGGGGGCGTTAACACCAATGAGCAGTTCTTC; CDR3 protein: CASSLGGVNTNEQFF
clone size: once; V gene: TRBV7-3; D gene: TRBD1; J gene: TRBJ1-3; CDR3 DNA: TGTGCCAGGAAAGAGGGGACAGGCTCTGGAAACACCATATATTTT; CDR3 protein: CARKEGTGSGNTIYF
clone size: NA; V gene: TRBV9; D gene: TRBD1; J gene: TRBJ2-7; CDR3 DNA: TGTGCCAGCAGCCAGGGACAGGGCTACGAGCAGTACTTC; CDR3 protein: CASSQGQGYEQYF
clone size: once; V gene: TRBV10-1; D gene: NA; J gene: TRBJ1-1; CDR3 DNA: TGCGCCAGCACCGAGAATGACGGGGAAGCTTTCTTT; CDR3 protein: CASTENDGEAFF
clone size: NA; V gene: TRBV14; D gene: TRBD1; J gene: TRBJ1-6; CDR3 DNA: TGTGCCAGCAGCCAGAACAGGGGTGGAAATTCACCCCTCCACTTT; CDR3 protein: CASSQNRGGNSPLHF
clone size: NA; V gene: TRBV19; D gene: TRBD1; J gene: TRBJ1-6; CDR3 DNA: TGTGCCAGTAGTGTTGACAGGGGTGGCTCACCCCTCCACTTT; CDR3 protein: CASSVDRGGSPLHF
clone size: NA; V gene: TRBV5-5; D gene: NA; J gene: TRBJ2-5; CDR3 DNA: TGTGCCAGCAGCTTGGCCTCGACAGAAGAGACCCAGTACTTC; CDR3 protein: CASSLASTEETQYF
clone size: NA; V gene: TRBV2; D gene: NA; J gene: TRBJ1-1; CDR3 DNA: TGTGCCAGCAGTGAAATCTGGGGGCCCCGGGACGCTGAAGCTTTCTTT; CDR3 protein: CASSEIWGPRDAEAFF
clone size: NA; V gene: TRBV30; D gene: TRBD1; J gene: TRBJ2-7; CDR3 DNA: TGTGCCTGGGGTGACAGGGGCCGGACCTTTGAGCAGTACTTC; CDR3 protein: CAWGDRGRTFEQYF